Detailed here is one T cell receptor beta chain. Its antigen is still unknown. The sequence runs out 3 residues before the end of the CDR3; the remainder is reconstructed from the germline J gene. CDR3 length: 15 amino acids. The V and J ends lost 5 bases and 8 bases respectively, with 19 bases between them. Germline V lookup: CDR1 DFQATT, CDR2 SNEGSKA (reference sequence). HPV was found by MY09/MY11 PCR and dot-blot genotyping. This sample is part of a study of T cells in women clearing cervical HPV infection. Whole-study context: For cases, blood was sampled a median around 140 days after lesion detection, interquartile range roughly 80 to 200 days. Overall study findings and caveats: Repertoire richness, not evenness, was significantly elevated in CIN3+ cases versus controls. Unknown T-cell numbers per sample may underlie the richness differences.

The method was immunoSEQ multiplex PCR; TCRdb's version includes in-frame clones alone and lacks a portion of them. The listing records 45,000 to 55,000 clones. The specimen was blood buffy coat. The sequence was collected from a woman aged 18 to 75 with a cervical HPV16 infection that either progressed to CIN3+ or cleared (not recorded which). The genes are TRBV20-1 and TRBJ1-6; possible D gene TRBD1, 6 bases. This chain's CDR3 is CSAAAGATFHSPLHF. Incomplete CDR3 DNA: TGCAGTGCTGCTGCAGGGGCTACATTTCATTCACCC.